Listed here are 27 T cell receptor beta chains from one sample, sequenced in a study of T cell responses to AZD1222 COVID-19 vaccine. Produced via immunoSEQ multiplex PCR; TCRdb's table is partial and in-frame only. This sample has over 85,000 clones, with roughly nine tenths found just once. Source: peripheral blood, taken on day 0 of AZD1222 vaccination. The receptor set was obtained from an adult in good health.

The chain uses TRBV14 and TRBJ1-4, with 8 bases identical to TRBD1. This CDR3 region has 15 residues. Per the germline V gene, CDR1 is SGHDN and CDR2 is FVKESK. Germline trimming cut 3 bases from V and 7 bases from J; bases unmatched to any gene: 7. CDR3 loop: CASSQTSDRVEKLFF. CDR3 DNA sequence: TGTGCCAGCAGCCAGACCTCGGACAGGGTTGAAAAACTGTTTTTT.

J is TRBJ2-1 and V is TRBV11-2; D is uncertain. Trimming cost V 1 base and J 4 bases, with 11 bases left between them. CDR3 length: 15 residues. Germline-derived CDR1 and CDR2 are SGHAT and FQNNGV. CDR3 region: CASSLGVGNYNEQFF. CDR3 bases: TGTGCCAGCAGCTTAGGGGTAGGCAATTACAATGAGCAGTTCTTC.

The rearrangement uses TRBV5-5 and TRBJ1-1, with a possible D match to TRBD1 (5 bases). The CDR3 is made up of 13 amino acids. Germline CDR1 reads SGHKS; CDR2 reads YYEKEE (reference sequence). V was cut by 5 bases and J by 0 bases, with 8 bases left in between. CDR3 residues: CASRRDLNTEAFF. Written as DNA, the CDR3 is TGTGCCAGCAGACGGGACTTGAACACTGAAGCTTTCTTT. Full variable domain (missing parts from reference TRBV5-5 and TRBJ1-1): DAGVTQSPTHLIKTRGQQVTLRCSPISGHKSVSWYQQVLGQGPQFIFQYYEKEERGRGNFPDRFSARQFPNYSSELNVNALLLGDSALYLCASRRDLNTEAFFGQGTRLTVV.

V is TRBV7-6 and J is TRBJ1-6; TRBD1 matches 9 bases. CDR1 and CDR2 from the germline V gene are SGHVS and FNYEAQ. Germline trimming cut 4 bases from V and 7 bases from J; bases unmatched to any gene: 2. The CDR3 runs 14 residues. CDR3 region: CASSYGQGNSPLHF. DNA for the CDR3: TGTGCCAGCAGCTACGGACAGGGGAATTCACCCCTCCACTTT.

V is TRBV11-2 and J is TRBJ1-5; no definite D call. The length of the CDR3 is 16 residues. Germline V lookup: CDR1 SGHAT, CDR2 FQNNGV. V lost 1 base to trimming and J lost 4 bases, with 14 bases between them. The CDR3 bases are TGTGCCAGCAGCTTAGGTCGAGGGATACCTAATCAGCCCCAGCATTTT. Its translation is CASSLGRGIPNQPQHF.

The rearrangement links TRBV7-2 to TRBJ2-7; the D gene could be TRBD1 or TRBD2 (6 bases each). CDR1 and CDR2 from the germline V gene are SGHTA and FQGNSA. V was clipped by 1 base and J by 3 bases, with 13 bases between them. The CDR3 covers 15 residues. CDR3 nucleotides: TGTGCCAGCAGCTTAGTAGTAGGGGGGAACTACGAGCAGTACTTC. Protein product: CASSLVVGGNYEQYF.

DNA of the CDR3: TGCGCCAGCAGCTTACCTCTCCTCGGGGGAGCCAAAAACATTCAGTACTTC. It specifies CASSLPLLGGAKNIQYF. The chain couples TRBV5-1 to TRBJ2-4, with D possibly matching TRBD2 (6 bases). Trimming left V 2 bases short and J 0 bases short, with 15 bases between. In germline, CDR1 is SGHRS, CDR2 YFSETQ. There are 17 residues in the CDR3.

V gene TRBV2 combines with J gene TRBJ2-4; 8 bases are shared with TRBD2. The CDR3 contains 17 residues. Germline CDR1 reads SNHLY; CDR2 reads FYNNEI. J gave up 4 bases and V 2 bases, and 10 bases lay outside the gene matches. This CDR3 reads CASSEIIRGGSKNIQYF. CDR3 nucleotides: TGTGCCAGCAGTGAAATAATTCGGGGGGGATCAAAAAACATTCAGTACTTC.

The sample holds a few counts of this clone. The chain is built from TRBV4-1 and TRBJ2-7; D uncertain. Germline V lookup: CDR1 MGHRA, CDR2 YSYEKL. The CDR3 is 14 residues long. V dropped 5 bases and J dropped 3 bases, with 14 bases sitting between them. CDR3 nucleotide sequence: TGCGCCAGCAGCTATCAGACTCGCAGCTACGAGCAGTACTTC. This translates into CASSYQTRSYEQYF.

CDR3 nucleotides: TGCAGTGCTAGTAGTCCTAGCGGGGGGGCCGGGGAGACCCAGTACTTC. Translation: CSASSPSGGAGETQYF. V and J are TRBV20-1 and TRBJ2-5; TRBD2 aligns across 12 bases. The germline V gene encodes CDR1 DFQATT and CDR2 SNEGSKA (reference sequence). The CDR3 has 16 residues. Trimming cost V 3 bases and J 5 bases; bases outside gene matches: 10.

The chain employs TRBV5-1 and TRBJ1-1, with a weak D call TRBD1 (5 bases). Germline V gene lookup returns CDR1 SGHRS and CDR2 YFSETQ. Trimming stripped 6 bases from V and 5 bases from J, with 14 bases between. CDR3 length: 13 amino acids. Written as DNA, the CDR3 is TGCGCCAGCAACCTTGGGACGGCGACTGAAGCTTTCTTT. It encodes CASNLGTATEAFF.

The CDR3 DNA reads as TGCGCCAGCAAGACAGTCTACAATGAGCAGTTCTTC. Its translation: CASKTVYNEQFF. This chain joins TRBV5-1 and TRBJ2-1, with a tentative D call TRBD1 (5 bases). V gave up 6 bases and J gave up 3 bases, with 7 bases separating them. This CDR3 contains 12 residues. Germline CDR1 reads SGHRS; CDR2 reads YFSETQ.

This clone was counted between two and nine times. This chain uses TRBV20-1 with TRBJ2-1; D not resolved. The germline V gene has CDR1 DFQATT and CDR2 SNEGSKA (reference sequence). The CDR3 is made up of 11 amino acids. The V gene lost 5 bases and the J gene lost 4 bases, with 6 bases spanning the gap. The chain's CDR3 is CSAQPYNEQFF. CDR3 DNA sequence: TGCAGTGCTCAACCGTACAATGAGCAGTTCTTC.

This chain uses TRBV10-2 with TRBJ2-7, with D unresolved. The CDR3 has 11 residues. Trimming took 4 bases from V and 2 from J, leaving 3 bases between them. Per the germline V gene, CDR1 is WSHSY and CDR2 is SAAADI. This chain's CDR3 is CASSGPYEQYF. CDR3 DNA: TGCGCCAGCAGTGGGCCCTACGAGCAGTACTTC.

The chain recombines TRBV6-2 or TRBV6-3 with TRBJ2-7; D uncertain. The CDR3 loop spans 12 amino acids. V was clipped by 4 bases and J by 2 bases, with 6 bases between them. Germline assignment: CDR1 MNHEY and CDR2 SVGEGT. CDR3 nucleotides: TGTGCCAGCAGTTCAACACCCTACGAGCAGTACTTC. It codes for CASSSTPYEQYF.

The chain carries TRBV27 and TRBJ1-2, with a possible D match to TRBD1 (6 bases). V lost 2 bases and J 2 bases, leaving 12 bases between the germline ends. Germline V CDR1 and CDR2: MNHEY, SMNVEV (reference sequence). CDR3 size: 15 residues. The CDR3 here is CASSLAPTGNYGYTF. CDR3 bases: TGTGCCAGCAGTTTAGCCCCCACAGGGAACTATGGCTACACCTTC.

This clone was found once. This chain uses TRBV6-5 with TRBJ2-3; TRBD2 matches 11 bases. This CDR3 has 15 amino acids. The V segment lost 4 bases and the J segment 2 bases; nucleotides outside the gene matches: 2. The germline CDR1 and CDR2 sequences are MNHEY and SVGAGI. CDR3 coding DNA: TGTGCCAGCAGTTTACTAGCGGGGGCCACAGATACGCAGTATTTT. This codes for CASSLLAGATDTQYF.

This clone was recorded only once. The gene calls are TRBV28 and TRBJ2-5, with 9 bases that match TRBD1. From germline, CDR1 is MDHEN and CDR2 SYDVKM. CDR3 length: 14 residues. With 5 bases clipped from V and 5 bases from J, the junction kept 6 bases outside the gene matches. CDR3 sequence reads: CASSLYRGRETQYF. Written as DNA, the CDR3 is TGTGCCAGCAGTCTTTACAGGGGGCGCGAGACCCAGTACTTC. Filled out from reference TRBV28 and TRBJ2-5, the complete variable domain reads DVKVTQSSRYLVKRTGEKVFLECVQDMDHENMFWYRQDPGLGLRLIYFSYDVKMKEKGDIPEGYSVSREKKERFSLILESASTNQTSMYLCASSLYRGRETQYFGPGTRLLVL.

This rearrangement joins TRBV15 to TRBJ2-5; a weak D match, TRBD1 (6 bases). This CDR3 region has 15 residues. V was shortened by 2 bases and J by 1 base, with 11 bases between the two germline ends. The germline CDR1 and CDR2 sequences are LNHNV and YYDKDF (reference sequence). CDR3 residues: CATSRLGQSQETQYF. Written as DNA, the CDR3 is TGTGCCACCAGCAGACTCGGACAGAGCCAAGAGACCCAGTACTTC. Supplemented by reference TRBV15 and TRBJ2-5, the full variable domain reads DAMVIQNPRYQVTQFGKPVTLSCSQTLNHNVMYWYQQKSSQAPKLLFHYYDKDFNNEADTPDNFQSRRPNTSFCFLDIRSPGLGDTAMYLCATSRLGQSQETQYFGPGTRLLVL.

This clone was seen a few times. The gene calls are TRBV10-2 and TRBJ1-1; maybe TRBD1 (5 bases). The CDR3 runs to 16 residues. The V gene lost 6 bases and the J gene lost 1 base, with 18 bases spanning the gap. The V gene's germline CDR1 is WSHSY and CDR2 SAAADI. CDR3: CASRPPRTTGNTEAFF. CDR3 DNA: TGCGCCAGCAGGCCTCCAAGAACCACAGGGAACACTGAAGCTTTCTTT.

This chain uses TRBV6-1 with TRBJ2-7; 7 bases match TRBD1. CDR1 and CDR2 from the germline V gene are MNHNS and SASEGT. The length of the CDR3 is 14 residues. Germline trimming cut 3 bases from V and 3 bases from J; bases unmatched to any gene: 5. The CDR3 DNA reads TGTGCCAGCAGTGAGGGGACAGATTACTACGAGCAGTACTTC. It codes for CASSEGTDYYEQYF.

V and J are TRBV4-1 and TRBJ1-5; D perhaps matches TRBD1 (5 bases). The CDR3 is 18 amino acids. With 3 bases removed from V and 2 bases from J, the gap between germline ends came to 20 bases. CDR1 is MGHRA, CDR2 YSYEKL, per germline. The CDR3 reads CASSQGVLQGNGNQPQHF. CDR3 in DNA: TGCGCCAGCAGCCAGGGGGTTCTGCAGGGTAACGGCAATCAGCCCCAGCATTTT.

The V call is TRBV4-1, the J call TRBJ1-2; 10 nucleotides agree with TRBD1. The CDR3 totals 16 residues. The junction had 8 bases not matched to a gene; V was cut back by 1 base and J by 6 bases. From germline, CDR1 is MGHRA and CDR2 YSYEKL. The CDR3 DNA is TGCGCCAGCAGCCAAGTTTCCTCCGGGACAGGGGATGGCTACACCTTC. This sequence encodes CASSQVSSGTGDGYTF.

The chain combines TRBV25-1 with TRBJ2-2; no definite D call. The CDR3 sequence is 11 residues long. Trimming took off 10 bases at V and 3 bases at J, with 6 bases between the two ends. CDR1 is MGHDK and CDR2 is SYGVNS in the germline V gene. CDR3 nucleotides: TGTGCCACGCAGGACACCGGGGAGCTGTTTTTT. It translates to CATQDTGELFF.

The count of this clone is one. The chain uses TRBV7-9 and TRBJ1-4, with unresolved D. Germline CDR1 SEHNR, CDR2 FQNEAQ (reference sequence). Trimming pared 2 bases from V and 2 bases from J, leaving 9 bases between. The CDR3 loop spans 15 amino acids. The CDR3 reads CASSLRIGTNEKLFF. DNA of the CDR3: TGTGCCAGCAGCTTACGCATAGGGACTAATGAAAAACTGTTTTTT.

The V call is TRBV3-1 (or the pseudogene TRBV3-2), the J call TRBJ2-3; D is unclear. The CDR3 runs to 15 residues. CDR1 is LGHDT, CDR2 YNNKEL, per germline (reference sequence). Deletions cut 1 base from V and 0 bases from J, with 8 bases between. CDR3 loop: CASSQGARSTDTQYF. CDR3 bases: TGTGCCAGCAGCCAAGGGGCCAGAAGCACAGATACGCAGTATTTT.

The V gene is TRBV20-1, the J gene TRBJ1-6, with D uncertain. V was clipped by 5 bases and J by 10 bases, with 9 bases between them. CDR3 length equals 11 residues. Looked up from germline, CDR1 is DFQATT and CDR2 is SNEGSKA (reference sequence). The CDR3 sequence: CSALGGSPLHF. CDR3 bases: TGCAGTGCTCTAGGCGGGTCACCCCTCCACTTT.